This T cell receptor beta chain comes out of a study of post-analysis software for immune sequencing data. Study-level points and caveats: Elevated frequency relative to controls characterized roughly 5 TRBV segments in patients, TRBV5-6, TRBV5-1 and TRBV20-1 among them. Significantly decreased normalized Chao1 diversity was recorded for multiple sclerosis patients relative to controls.

With regard to this clonotype: Its antigen is not identified.

The germline CDR1 and CDR2 sequences are DFQATT and SNEGSKA (reference sequence). This CDR3 contains 20 residues. V was clipped by 0 bases and J by 5 bases; unmatched bases: 18. Unique-molecular-identifier-tagged TCR beta cDNA libraries were used. MiXCR was run by TCRdb on the PCR reads, yielding one entry per CDR3 protein. The repertoire has hundreds of thousands of distinct CDR3 sequences, roughly 27% of them found once; the top ten carry around 0.56%. The receptor was derived from a girl between 5 and 17 years old with multiple sclerosis. Source material: blood. The V and J genes are TRBV20-1 and TRBJ2-1; TRBD2 agrees at 11 bases. The CDR3: CSARDPFRTSGPGENNEQFF. CDR3 coding DNA: TGCAGTGCTAGAGATCCCTTCCGGACTAGCGGGCCGGGTGAGAACAATGAGCAGTTCTTC.